This TCR beta chain was profiled in a study of blood T cell repertoires in COVID-19. Looking at the study overall: Sites across the United States, Italy and Spain contributed samples from acute and convalescent COVID-19. PBMCs, B-cell-depleted T cells, or T cells were the source of the cDNA or gDNA that made up the material.

The CDR3 runs 16 residues. The V and J ends lost 0 bases and 6 bases respectively, with 14 bases between them. The germline V gene encodes CDR1 MNHEY and CDR2 SVGAGI. Per the original methods: Using reference gene primer amplification, nucleated cell counts were estimated. Profiled with immunoSEQ multiplex PCR; TCRdb holds only in-frame clones, not every one. D and trimming come from the DNA, and the V and J calls and clone size come from that table. The sample shows 200,000 or so clones, 79% of them seen only once. The TCR sequence derives from a man aged 60-69 years with active or convalescent COVID-19. The chain is built from TRBV6-5 and TRBJ1-4, with D unresolved. Sample: peripheral blood. CDR3 amino acids: CASSYSNQLADEKLFF. CDR3 sequence (DNA): TGTGCCAGCAGTTACTCGAATCAACTAGCGGATGAAAAACTGTTTTTT.